This TCR beta chain comes out of a study of cytomegalovirus exposure and HLA in healthy donors. These donors counted as nominally healthy when sampled, but unrecorded immune exposures were likely. 13 Jbeta primers and 60 Vbeta primers were used for the PCR. Assay used: immunoSEQ multiplex PCR; TCRdb lists only in-frame clones, some missing. The sample contains tens of thousands of clones, roughly 80% of which appear only once. V dropped 7 bases and J dropped 0; count of bases not matched to a gene: 6. CDR1 is SQVTM and CDR2 is ANQGSEA in the germline V gene. The CDR3 runs 15 residues. The origin of this receptor is a male donor in good health and CMV-seropositive. J is TRBJ1-2 and V is TRBV29-1, with 12 nucleotides matching TRBD1. The sample comprised PBMCs. The CDR3: CSATGTGGANYGYTF. In nucleotides, the CDR3 is TGCAGCGCTACCGGGACAGGGGGCGCTAACTATGGCTACACCTTC.